This T cell receptor beta chain was sequenced in a study of cytomegalovirus exposure and HLA in healthy donors. The study ran its PCR with 60 Vbeta and 13 Jbeta primers. Only in-frame clones appear in the TCRdb table, and some are missing; sequencing was by immunoSEQ multiplex PCR. Here the sample spans over 100,000 clones, approximately 78% being singletons. Findings and limits, study-wide: TCR beta chain V- and J-gene trimming was linked, in a later analysis, to a missense variant in DCLRE1C.

As concerns this clone: The target antigen is unknown.

Trimming shortened V by 6 bases and J by 0 bases, and 14 bases separated the two germline ends. The CDR3 length is 15 residues. Germline assignment: CDR1 SGDLS and CDR2 YYNGEE. The TCR was taken from a woman aged 50 to 60 in good health and CMV-seropositive. This sequence joins TRBV9 and TRBJ2-3, with D perhaps matching TRBD2 (6 bases). The sequenced sample was PBMCs. DNA for the CDR3: TGTGCCAGCACCCCCATAGCGGTTAGCACAGATACGCAGTATTTT. Translation: CASTPIAVSTDTQYF.